A single sample gave rise to the 23 T cell receptor beta chains below, sequenced in a study of Ad26.COV2.S vaccination and SARS-CoV-2 variants. The data were produced by immunoSEQ multiplex PCR, yet TCRdb's version contains in-frame clones alone and is incomplete. This table has about 680,000 clones, about 89% appearing once. Treatment defined: about 20 received Ad26.COV2.S at low or high dose, single or two shots; five or six received placebo; per-sample allocation not given. Sampling took place 63 days after the first vaccine or placebo injection. The specimen was peripheral blood, collected in a trial of Ad26.COV2.S vaccine versus placebo. The receptors stem from a person aged 18-60 years who received the Ad26.COV2.S COVID-19 vaccine or a placebo.

The chain recombines TRBV4-1 with TRBJ1-1, with D possibly being TRBD1 (5 bases). Trimming took 4 bases from V and 4 from J, leaving 10 bases between them. The CDR3 totals 13 residues. Germline CDR1 and CDR2: MGHRA and YSYEKL. DNA for the CDR3: TGCGCCAGCAGCCCCTCTGGGGGCACTGAAGCTTTCTTT. Amino acids: CASSPSGGTEAFF.

V and J are TRBV19 and TRBJ2-3; D might be TRBD1 (5 bases). Trimming left V 0 bases short and J 4 bases short, with 11 bases between. Germline CDR1 is LNHDA and CDR2 is SQIVND (reference sequence). The CDR3 length is 15 residues. The CDR3 DNA is TGTGCCAGTAGTATAGACAGGGCTGTCGCAGATACGCAGTATTTT. It codes for CASSIDRAVADTQYF.

This clone was found many times. The CDR3 nucleotides are TGTGCCAGTAGCCAAACTCAAGGACTCTCTGGGGCCAACGTCCTGACTTTC. Protein sequence: CASSQTQGLSGANVLTF. This chain joins TRBV19 and TRBJ2-6; D perhaps matches TRBD2 (5 bases). This CDR3 region has 17 residues. V was trimmed by 6 bases and J by 0 bases, leaving 15 bases between them. The germline V gene has CDR1 LNHDA and CDR2 SQIVND (reference sequence).

The chain is built from TRBV30 and TRBJ1-6; 8 bases match TRBD1. The CDR3 is 16 amino acids. The germline CDR1 and CDR2 sequences are GTSNPN and SVGIG (reference sequence). V dropped 2 bases and J dropped 1; count of bases not matched to a gene: 4. This chain's CDR3 is CAWSPDRGSYNSPLHF. CDR3 DNA sequence: TGTGCCTGGAGTCCCGACAGGGGTTCCTATAATTCACCCCTCCACTTT.

The chain uses TRBV4-2 and TRBJ1-1; D is undetermined. Germline V CDR1 and CDR2: LGHNA, YNFKEQ. The CDR3 runs 13 residues. V was pared by 6 bases and J by 2 bases, with 10 bases between. CDR3 sequence: CASRRTGNTEAFF. As DNA, the CDR3 is TGTGCCAGCAGGCGGACGGGAAACACTGAAGCTTTCTTT.

DNA of the CDR3: TGTGCCAGCAGCTTAGGAGTGGATACGCAGTATTTT. The encoded protein is CASSLGVDTQYF. This chain links TRBV7-9 with TRBJ2-3, with D uncertain. The CDR3 is 12 amino acids. From germline, CDR1 is SEHNR and CDR2 FQNEAQ (reference sequence). Deletions cut 1 base from V and 6 bases from J, with 5 bases between.

For this clone: The sample contains more than one DNA sequence encoding this CDR3. This chain links TRBV5-1 with TRBJ1-5; 7 bases agree with TRBD1. CDR3 length equals 13 residues. With 0 bases clipped from V and 10 bases from J, the junction kept 4 bases outside the gene matches. The germline CDR1 and CDR2 sequences are SGHRS and YFSETQ. The CDR3 spells CASSLEGAQPQHF. DNA of the CDR3: TGCGCCAGCAGCTTGGAGGGGGCGCAACCCCAGCATTTT.

The chain uses TRBV12-3 or TRBV12-4 and TRBJ1-1, with 7 nucleotides matching TRBD1. This CDR3 is built from 13 residues. V dropped 7 bases and J dropped 1; count of bases not matched to a gene: 3. The CDR3 spells CASTRTGNTEAFF. The DNA for the CDR3 is TGTGCCAGCACCCGGACAGGGAACACTGAAGCTTTCTTT.

CDR3 bases: TGTGCCAGAAGGGCGGACACCGGGGAGCTGTTTTTT. Amino acids: CARRADTGELFF. This rearrangement joins TRBV6-4 to TRBJ2-2; D is unresolved. CDR1 is MRHNA, CDR2 SNTAGT, per germline. V shed 9 bases and J shed 3 bases, with 8 bases lying between them. This CDR3 contains 12 residues.

The V and J genes are TRBV4-3 and TRBJ1-2; 7 bases map to TRBD1. Germline CDR1 LGHNA, CDR2 YSLEER. The CDR3 has 15 amino acids. With V trimmed by 2 bases and J by 4 bases, 7 bases remained unmatched. The CDR3 spells CASSQLQTGSYGYTF. CDR3 nucleotide sequence: TGCGCCAGCAGCCAACTCCAGACAGGGTCCTATGGCTACACCTTC.

The chain employs TRBV6-2 or TRBV6-3 and TRBJ2-7; TRBD1 might be the D (6 bases). Germline assignment: CDR1 MNHEY and CDR2 SVGEGT. Trimming cost V 2 bases and J 0 bases, with 8 bases left between them. The CDR3 runs to 14 residues. The CDR3 here is CASSYAGDSYEQYF. CDR3 nucleotides: TGTGCCAGCAGTTACGCAGGGGACTCCTACGAGCAGTACTTC.

V usage is TRBV6-4 and J usage is TRBJ2-4, with D possibly matching TRBD2 (5 bases). Germline-derived CDR1 and CDR2 are MRHNA and SNTAGT. This CDR3 has 12 amino acids. Between the trimmed V and J ends, which lost 4 bases and 9 bases, there was a span of 10 bases. The CDR3 reads CASSAGIGIQYF. The CDR3, as DNA: TGTGCCAGCAGTGCCGGGATCGGCATTCAGTACTTC.

The gene calls are TRBV2 and TRBJ1-3, with unresolved D. CDR1 SNHLY and CDR2 FYNNEI come from the germline V gene. The ends were cut back, 1 base at V and 0 bases at J, with 10 bases in the middle. The CDR3 consists of 16 residues. The CDR3 region is CASSEGRSFSGNTIYF. As DNA, the CDR3 is TGTGCCAGCAGTGAAGGGCGATCCTTCTCTGGAAACACCATATATTTT.

The chain joins TRBV19 to TRBJ1-1; TRBD1 might be the D (5 bases). The V and J ends lost 6 bases and 6 bases respectively, with 14 bases between them. The CDR3 runs 13 residues. Germline CDR1 reads LNHDA; CDR2 reads SQIVND (reference sequence). The CDR3 DNA follows: TGTGCCAGTAGGAGTCAGGGTAGCGCTGAAGCTTTCTTT. Amino acids: CASRSQGSAEAFF.

V usage is TRBV7-3 and J usage is TRBJ2-7; the D call may be TRBD1 or TRBD2 (6 bases each). This CDR3 region has 15 residues. CDR1 SGHTA and CDR2 FQGTGA come from the germline V gene. V lost 0 bases and J 6 bases, leaving 15 bases between the germline ends. CDR3 region: CASSLTRRGAGEQYF. The CDR3 DNA reads TGTGCCAGCAGCTTAACCCGAAGGGGGGCAGGCGAGCAGTACTTC.

The chain recombines TRBV15 with TRBJ2-5; D is uncertain. Germline V gives CDR1 LNHNV, CDR2 YYDKDF (reference sequence). V dropped 0 bases and J dropped 5 bases, with 13 bases sitting between them. The CDR3 has 15 residues. The CDR3 coding sequence is TGTGCCACCAGCAGAGATCGGGCGCTAGTTGAGACCCAGTACTTC. This gives the protein CATSRDRALVETQYF.

The chain is built from TRBV6-1 and TRBJ2-2, with D perhaps matching TRBD1 (6 bases). This CDR3 has 16 amino acids. Germline V gene sequence: CDR1 MNHNS, CDR2 SASEGT. With 3 bases removed from V and 6 bases from J, the gap between germline ends came to 17 bases. CDR3 amino acids: CASSDWGQGIAGELFF. CDR3 nucleotide sequence: TGTGCCAGCAGTGACTGGGGGCAGGGTATCGCCGGGGAGCTGTTTTTT.

On this clone itself: The same CDR3 also results from other DNA sequences found in this sample. The chain joins TRBV6-5 to TRBJ1-1; D is perhaps TRBD1 (6 bases). V was pared by 8 bases and J by 2 bases, with 12 bases between. CDR1 is MNHEY and CDR2 is SVGAGI in the germline V gene. The CDR3 runs to 13 residues. Here the CDR3 reads CASRGQLNTEAFF. The CDR3 bases are TGTGCCAGCCGAGGACAGCTTAACACTGAAGCTTTCTTT.

The chain couples TRBV7-2 to TRBJ2-7; 7 bases agree with TRBD2. Germline V gives CDR1 SGHTA, CDR2 FQGNSA. The CDR3 contains 17 residues. J lost 2 bases, V lost 1 base, and 11 bases had no gene match. The CDR3, as DNA: TGTGCCAGCAGCTTAGGCGCTAGCGGTCCTCTCCCCTACGAGCAGTACTTC. Translated: CASSLGASGPLPYEQYF.

The chain combines TRBV5-1 with TRBJ1-4; TRBD1 matches 7 bases. The V gene end was trimmed by 4 bases and the J gene end by 8 bases; junction bases not matched to a gene: 5. The CDR3 consists of 13 residues. The V gene's germline CDR1 is SGHRS and CDR2 YFSETQ. The CDR3 reads CASSQDRIEKLFF. For the CDR3, the DNA is TGCGCCAGCAGCCAGGACAGGATAGAAAAACTGTTTTTT. Complete variable domain (other parts from reference TRBV5-1 and TRBJ1-4): KAGVTQTPRYLIKTRGQQVTLSCSPISGHRSVSWYQQTPGQGLQFLFEYFSETQRNKGNFPGRFSGRQFSNSRSEMNVSTLELGDSALYLCASSQDRIEKLFFGSGTQLSVL.

This clone was recorded only once. J is TRBJ1-2 and V is TRBV7-9; the match to TRBD1 covers 11 bases. From germline, CDR1 is SEHNR and CDR2 FQNEAQ (reference sequence). Unmatched junction bases numbered 6, after V lost 5 bases and J lost 4 bases. The CDR3 totals 15 residues. The CDR3 sequence is CASSTTGTGGYGYTF. CDR3 DNA: TGTGCCAGCAGCACTACCGGGACAGGGGGCTATGGCTACACCTTC.

The chain has TRBV7-2 and TRBJ2-7; 7 positions match TRBD1. V dropped 4 bases and J dropped 4; count of bases not matched to a gene: 4. Looked up from germline, CDR1 is SGHTA and CDR2 is FQGNSA. The CDR3 runs 13 residues. The CDR3: CASSSQQGYEQYF. The CDR3 DNA sequence: TGTGCCAGCAGCTCGCAACAGGGGTACGAGCAGTACTTC.

The sample holds one count of this clone. This chain links TRBV6-5 with TRBJ1-3, with D hard to call. CDR1 MNHEY and CDR2 SVGAGI come from the germline V gene. The CDR3 loop spans 12 amino acids. Trimming pared 8 bases from V and 0 bases from J, leaving 5 bases between. CDR3 nucleotides: TGTGCCAGCGCGCTCTCTGGAAACACCATATATTTT. It encodes CASALSGNTIYF.